The 20 T cell receptor beta chains below all came from one sample that was sequenced in a study of long-term antiretroviral therapy in people with HIV. Researchers report immunoSEQ v3.0 was run at survey level. The method was immunoSEQ multiplex PCR; TCRdb's version includes in-frame clones alone and lacks a portion of them. This table holds around 21,000 clones, approximately 90% found once. The material was unsorted PBMCs, obtained nearly 4.5 years before starting antiretroviral therapy. The source of these receptors is a woman aged 25 to 39 with HIV.

J is TRBJ1-2 and V is TRBV7-2, with 8 bases that match TRBD1. The CDR3 loop spans 17 amino acids. Losses at the gene ends were 1 base for V and 6 bases for J; bases not matched to a gene: 13. Germline values: CDR1 SGHTA, CDR2 FQGNSA. The DNA of the CDR3 is TGTGCCAGCAGCTTAGTTCCGACAGGGGCCCCCTTAAATGGCTACACCTTC. It is translated as CASSLVPTGAPLNGYTF. Full variable domain (outside the CDR3, taken from reference TRBV7-2 and TRBJ1-2): GAGVSQSPSNKVTEKGKDVELRCDPISGHTALYWYRQSLGQGLEFLIYFQGNSAPDKSGLPSDRFSAERTGGSVSTLTIQRTQQEDSAVYLCASSLVPTGAPLNGYTFGSGTRLTVV.

The chain uses TRBV6-6 and TRBJ2-1; D ambiguous. The germline gives CDR1 MNHNY, CDR2 SVGAGI (reference sequence). There are 12 residues in the CDR3. V shed 7 bases and J shed 4 bases, with 8 bases lying between them. DNA of the CDR3: TGTGCCAGCATCACAGAGTACAATGAGCAGTTCTTC. Its protein product is CASITEYNEQFF.

CDR3 region: CASSAGVLYGYTF. CDR3 DNA sequence: TGTGCCAGCAGCGCTGGGGTCCTCTATGGCTACACCTTC. The V and J genes are TRBV9 and TRBJ1-2; no firm D call. This CDR3 is built from 13 residues. V lost 3 bases to trimming and J lost 4 bases, with 10 bases between them. Germline V gene lookup returns CDR1 SGDLS and CDR2 YYNGEE.

The rearrangement joins TRBV27 to TRBJ2-1; D is perhaps TRBD1 or TRBD2 (5 bases each). V was trimmed by 6 bases and J by 6 bases, leaving 12 bases between them. Germline V lookup: CDR1 MNHEY, CDR2 SMNVEV (reference sequence). The CDR3 is 13 residues long. The CDR3 nucleotides are TGTGCCAGCAGGCTTGGGACCACCAATGAGCAGTTCTTC. It codes for CASRLGTTNEQFF.

The chain couples TRBV7-2 to TRBJ1-5; perhaps TRBD1 as D (6 bases). Looked up from germline, CDR1 is SGHTA and CDR2 is FQGNSA. This CDR3 contains 14 residues. V gave up 1 base and J gave up 6 bases, with 10 bases separating them. In DNA, the CDR3 is TGTGCCAGCAGCTTAGGGGGGGCGGCTCAGCCCCAGCATTTT. Protein: CASSLGGAAQPQHF.

This clone has only one observation. This chain links TRBV5-4 with TRBJ2-3; D gene unclear. The germline V gene has CDR1 SGHNT and CDR2 YYREEE (reference sequence). The CDR3 has 13 amino acids. The V end lost 5 bases, the J end lost 2 bases, and 9 bases lay between the germline ends. The CDR3, as DNA: TGTGCCAGCAGGGTGGAATTCACAGATACGCAGTATTTT. Translating gives CASRVEFTDTQYF.

This clone was recorded a few times. This sequence joins TRBV7-2 and TRBJ1-3; perhaps TRBD1 as D (6 bases). Between the trimmed V and J ends, which lost 4 bases and 0 bases, there was a span of 13 bases. In germline, CDR1 is SGHTA, CDR2 FQGNSA. The CDR3 runs to 16 residues. CDR3 sequence: CASSSGGQFSGNTIYF. The CDR3 bases are TGTGCCAGCAGCTCCGGGGGACAATTCTCTGGAAACACCATATATTTT.

On this clone: An end of the junction does not agree with germline; a read error may underlie this. CDR3 in DNA: TGTGCCGGCAGGCCAGGGGGTGAACGAGGCTACACCTTC. Translating gives CAGRPGGERGYTF. This chain connects TRBV6-1 to TRBJ1-2; 7 bases agree with TRBD1. The CDR3 sequence is 13 residues long. In germline, CDR1 is MNHNS, CDR2 SASEGT.

The rearrangement joins TRBV27 to TRBJ2-3; D may be TRBD2 (6 bases). Per the germline V gene, CDR1 is MNHEY and CDR2 is SMNVEV (reference sequence). The CDR3 sequence is 13 residues long. Trimming cost V 6 bases and J 6 bases, with 13 bases left between them. The CDR3 coding sequence is TGTGCCAGCAGACCGCGACTAGTTGATACGCAGTATTTT. The encoded protein is CASRPRLVDTQYF.

This rearrangement joins TRBV29-1 to TRBJ2-2; D is ambiguous. CDR1 and CDR2 from the germline V gene are SQVTM and ANQGSEA. V was cut by 6 bases and J by 5 bases, with 19 bases left in between. This CDR3 has 15 residues. CDR3 nucleotide sequence: TGCAGCGTAGGAAAAACTACCTCCCGGACCGGGGAGCTGTTTTTT. Its protein is CSVGKTTSRTGELFF.

The CDR3 sequence: CASSQNLKYEQYF. Here the CDR3 DNA reads TGTGCCAGCAGCCAAAACCTAAAATACGAGCAGTACTTC. The chain combines TRBV16 with TRBJ2-7; D call uncertain. The CDR3 runs 13 residues. With 2 bases removed from V and 4 bases from J, the gap between germline ends came to 9 bases. Germline-derived CDR1 and CDR2 are KGHSY and FQNENV. Complete variable domain (other parts from reference TRBV16 and TRBJ2-7): GEEVAQTPKHLVRGEGQKAKLYCAPIKGHSYVFWYQQVLKNEFKFLISFQNENVFDETGMPKERFSAKCLPNSPCSLEIQATKLEDSAVYFCASSQNLKYEQYFGPGTRLTVT.

This chain joins TRBV7-9 and TRBJ1-1, with D possibly matching TRBD1 (5 bases). Germline CDR1 reads SEHNR; CDR2 reads FQNEAQ (reference sequence). This CDR3 spans 14 amino acids. The germline V and J ends were trimmed by 0 bases and 1 base, with 6 bases remaining between them. CDR3 region: CASSLAGGNTEAFF. CDR3 in DNA: TGTGCCAGCAGCTTAGCGGGGGGGAACACTGAAGCTTTCTTT.

This sequence joins TRBV2 and TRBJ2-2; no clear D gene. Trimming cost V 6 bases and J 2 bases, with 10 bases left between them. The CDR3 length is 14 residues. Germline V gene sequence: CDR1 SNHLY, CDR2 FYNNEI. CDR3 nucleotides: TGTGCCAGCAGCTACCTTACCAACACCGGGGAGCTGTTTTTT. It translates to CASSYLTNTGELFF. Variable domain in full (rest from reference TRBV2 and TRBJ2-2): EPEVTQTPSHQVTQMGQEVILRCVPISNHLYFYWYRQILGQKVEFLVSFYNNEISEKSEIFDDQFSVERPDGSNFTLKIRSTKLEDSAMYFCASSYLTNTGELFFGEGSRLTVL.

The chain is built from TRBV2 and TRBJ1-1; D perhaps matches TRBD1 (6 bases). CDR1 and CDR2 from the germline V gene are SNHLY and FYNNEI. This CDR3 spans 14 amino acids. Between the trimmed V and J ends, which lost 2 bases and 3 bases, there was a span of 10 bases. The CDR3 DNA reads as TGTGCCAGCAGTGAAAGGGGGGGGGACACTGAAGCTTTCTTT. It specifies CASSERGGDTEAFF.

This chain connects TRBV25-1 to TRBJ2-5; D call uncertain. CDR3 length equals 14 residues. Germline CDR1 is MGHDK and CDR2 is SYGVNS. V shed 0 bases and J shed 5 bases, with 10 bases lying between them. CDR3 in amino acids: CASSEYQTVETQYF. DNA of the CDR3: TGTGCCAGCAGTGAATACCAGACGGTGGAGACCCAGTACTTC.

The J gene is TRBJ1-5, the V gene TRBV7-9; no reliable D call. CDR1 and CDR2 (germline): SEHNR, FQNEAQ (reference sequence). The CDR3 contains 14 residues. V lost 3 bases to trimming and J lost 4 bases, with 10 bases between them. The CDR3 DNA is TGTGCCAGCAGCTTGTCAGGACCGAATCAGCCCCAGCATTTT. As protein: CASSLSGPNQPQHF.

This rearrangement joins TRBV5-1 to TRBJ2-1; 7 bases align to TRBD1. The length of the CDR3 is 16 residues. Trimming took 4 bases from V and 0 from J; bases not matched to a gene: 7. Germline V CDR1 and CDR2: SGHRS, YFSETQ. The CDR3 spells CASSPRTGSSYNEQFF. The CDR3 bases are TGCGCCAGCAGCCCGCGGACAGGCAGCTCCTACAATGAGCAGTTCTTC. The full variable domain, with the rest looked up from reference TRBV5-1 and TRBJ2-1, is KAGVTQTPRYLIKTRGQQVTLSCSPISGHRSVSWYQQTPGQGLQFLFEYFSETQRNKGNFPGRFSGRQFSNSRSEMNVSTLELGDSALYLCASSPRTGSSYNEQFFGPGTRLTVL.

J is TRBJ1-6 and V is TRBV6-6; a weak D match, TRBD1 (5 bases). Germline assignment: CDR1 MNHNY and CDR2 SVGAGI (reference sequence). This CDR3 region has 16 residues. V lost 2 bases to trimming and J lost 6 bases, with 14 bases between them. CDR3 nucleotides: TGTGCCAGCAGTTACGGGAGTGCGGGGGGTAATTCACCCCTCCACTTT. Protein: CASSYGSAGGNSPLHF.

The chain recombines TRBV9 with TRBJ1-1; TRBD1 agrees at 8 bases. CDR3 length: 15 residues. Germline values: CDR1 SGDLS, CDR2 YYNGEE. Losses at the gene ends were 0 bases for V and 1 base for J; bases not matched to a gene: 2. CDR3 residues: CASSVEGQANTEAFF. The CDR3 nucleotides are TGTGCCAGCAGCGTAGAGGGACAGGCGAACACTGAAGCTTTCTTT. The variable domain in full, with the rest retrieved from reference TRBV9 and TRBJ1-1, is DSGVTQTPKHLITATGQRVTLRCSPRSGDLSVYWYQQSLDQGLQFLIQYYNGEERAKGNILERFSAQQFPDLHSELNLSSLELGDSALYFCASSVEGQANTEAFFGQGTRLTVV.

The V gene is TRBV18, the J gene TRBJ1-1; no clear D gene. The CDR3 contains 14 residues. In germline, CDR1 is KGHSH, CDR2 LQKENI. V lost 1 base to trimming and J lost 1 base, with 7 bases between them. Here the CDR3 reads CASSPRTANTEAFF. CDR3 bases: TGTGCCAGCTCACCACGGACGGCGAACACTGAAGCTTTCTTT.